Presented here are 10 T cell receptor beta chains from one specimen sequenced in a study of OX40 agonist ivuxolimab in advanced cancers. Clones were sequenced by immunoSEQ multiplex PCR, and TCRdb holds only the in-frame ones, with some missing. The top ten hold roughly 0.2% of the sample, which has about 84,000 clones, 89% seen once. Sample: CD4+ or CD8+ T cells sorted from blood, taken in a trial of the OX40 agonist ivuxolimab. The receptors originated from an adult with an advanced solid tumor such as melanoma, head and neck, liver or kidney cancer.

The rearrangement links TRBV2 to TRBJ1-2; D is unclear. Germline V gives CDR1 SNHLY, CDR2 FYNNEI. V was trimmed by 7 bases and J by 8 bases, leaving 17 bases between them. The CDR3 runs 13 residues. CDR3 nucleotide sequence: TGTGCCAGCACCCCGGCACGGATGTCGGGCTACACCTTC. Protein: CASTPARMSGYTF.

The chain's CDR3 is CASSLNSMEYNEQFF. For the CDR3, the DNA is TGTGCCAGCAGCTTAAATTCTATGGAATACAATGAGCAGTTCTTC. The chain joins TRBV7-2 to TRBJ2-1; D call uncertain. Germline assignment: CDR1 SGHTA and CDR2 FQGNSA. The CDR3 sequence is 15 residues long. V was clipped by 2 bases and J by 4 bases, with 12 bases between them. The full variable domain, rest sourced from reference TRBV7-2 and TRBJ2-1, is GAGVSQSPSNKVTEKGKDVELRCDPISGHTALYWYRQSLGQGLEFLIYFQGNSAPDKSGLPSDRFSAERTGGSVSTLTIQRTQQEDSAVYLCASSLNSMEYNEQFFGPGTRLTVL.

The chain recombines TRBV30 with TRBJ2-7; D is undetermined. The CDR3 contains 20 residues. V was trimmed by 4 bases and J by 3 bases, leaving 34 bases between them. From germline, CDR1 is GTSNPN and CDR2 SVGIG (reference sequence). The CDR3 spells CAWIPSPIPKDRGAYYEQYF. The DNA for the CDR3 is TGTGCCTGGATTCCCTCCCCAATTCCTAAAGACCGAGGAGCTTACTACGAGCAGTACTTC.

This clone was seen only a few times. The chain uses TRBV30 and TRBJ2-2; 9 nucleotides align to TRBD2. CDR3 length: 15 residues. In germline, CDR1 is GTSNPN, CDR2 SVGIG (reference sequence). Trimming took 2 bases from V and 4 from J; bases not matched to a gene: 5. As DNA, the CDR3 is TGTGCCTGGAGTCGGACTAGCGCTTTCACCGGGGAGCTGTTTTTT. Protein product: CAWSRTSAFTGELFF.

The V call is TRBV30, the J call TRBJ2-3; TRBD2 might be the D (7 bases). The CDR3 is 18 residues long. CDR1 is GTSNPN, CDR2 SVGIG, per germline (reference sequence). Trimming took off 4 bases at V and 0 bases at J, with 23 bases between the two ends. The CDR3 loop reads CAWTNPRGGESSTDTQYF. As DNA, the CDR3 is TGTGCCTGGACCAATCCGCGAGGGGGGGAGTCTAGCACAGATACGCAGTATTTT.

The gene calls are TRBV28 and TRBJ1-1; TRBD1 might be the D (5 bases). The V end lost 5 bases, the J end lost 5 bases, and 9 bases lay between the germline ends. Germline V lookup: CDR1 MDHEN, CDR2 SYDVKM. The CDR3 runs to 12 residues. CDR3 in DNA: TGTGCCAGCAGTAGAGGGGAGACTGAAGCTTTCTTT. It is translated as CASSRGETEAFF.

This chain joins TRBV7-6 and TRBJ2-7, with TRBD1 as a possible D gene (7 bases). This CDR3 is 20 amino acids long. Germline V gene data show CDR1 as SGHVS and CDR2 as FNYEAQ. V was cut by 1 base and J by 9 bases, with 34 bases left in between. The CDR3 nucleotides read TGTGCCAGCAGCTTAGTTTCGGGAGTACACTTAACAGGGGAACGAGGTGGGCAGTACGTC. The encoded protein is CASSLVSGVHLTGERGGQYV.

In the case of this clone: The junction does not match germline at one end; this may be a read error. Other DNA sequences in this specimen translate into the identical CDR3. The chain employs TRBV7-7 and TRBJ2-1, with 10 bases fitting TRBD1. The CDR3 is made up of 15 amino acids. Germline V CDR1 and CDR2: SSHAT, FNYEAQ (reference sequence). CDR3: CASSRTGGVYNEQFF. The CDR3, as DNA: TGTGCTAGCAGCCGGACAGGGGGTGTCTACAATGAGCAGTTCTTC.

V usage is TRBV18 and J usage is TRBJ1-3, with no clear D. V was cut by 1 base and J by 0 bases, with 7 bases left in between. CDR3 length: 15 residues. CDR1 is KGHSH, CDR2 LQKENI, per germline. The DNA for the CDR3 is TGTGCCAGCTCACCACTGGAACGCTCTGGAAACACCATATATTTT. Amino acid sequence: CASSPLERSGNTIYF.

The chain links TRBV28 to TRBJ1-2, with a tentative D call TRBD1 (5 bases). The V and J ends lost 5 bases and 1 base respectively, with 14 bases between them. Germline V gives CDR1 MDHEN, CDR2 SYDVKM. This CDR3 is built from 15 residues. The CDR3 region is CASSTRWGRNYGYTF. The CDR3 bases are TGTGCCAGCAGTACCCGATGGGGCCGTAACTATGGCTACACCTTC.